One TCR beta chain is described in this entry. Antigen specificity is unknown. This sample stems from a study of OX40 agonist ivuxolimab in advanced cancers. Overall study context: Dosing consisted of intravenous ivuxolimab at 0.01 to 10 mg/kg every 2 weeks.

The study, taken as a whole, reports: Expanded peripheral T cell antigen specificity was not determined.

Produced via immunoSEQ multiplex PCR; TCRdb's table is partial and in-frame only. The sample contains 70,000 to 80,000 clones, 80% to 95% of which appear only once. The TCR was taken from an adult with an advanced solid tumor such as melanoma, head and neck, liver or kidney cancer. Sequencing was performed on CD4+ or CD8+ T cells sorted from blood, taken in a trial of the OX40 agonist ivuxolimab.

The CDR3 bases are TGCGCCAGCAGTTCAGATAGCCCCGGGGAGCTGTTTTTT. Translation gives CASSSDSPGELFF. The gene calls are TRBV5-1 and TRBJ2-2; D gene unclear. Germline values: CDR1 SGHRS, CDR2 YFSETQ. V shed 5 bases and J shed 6 bases, with 11 bases lying between them. The CDR3 contains 13 residues. Variable domain in full (rest from reference TRBV5-1 and TRBJ2-2): KAGVTQTPRYLIKTRGQQVTLSCSPISGHRSVSWYQQTPGQGLQFLFEYFSETQRNKGNFPGRFSGRQFSNSRSEMNVSTLELGDSALYLCASSSDSPGELFFGEGSRLTVL.